This T cell receptor beta chain originates from a study of T cells in Graves' hyperthyroidism and ophthalmopathy. Study-level information: Peripheral blood samples were taken at initial diagnosis, prior to any treatment.

The V gene's germline CDR1 is SQVTM and CDR2 ANQGSEA. The CDR3 has 16 residues. V was pared by 6 bases and J by 3 bases, with 9 bases of the junction left unmatched. Amplified regions were TCR beta CDR3 sequences from RNA transcripts. The HTBI primer set drove a first-round RT-PCR of the TCR CDR3. MiXCR, applied by TCRdb to the multiplex PCR reads, yields one record per CDR3 protein. This sample has 730,000 or so distinct CDR3 sequences; roughly 20% occur once, and the top ten carry approximately 15%. Patients aged 18 to 65 had newly diagnosed hyperthyroidism lasting under 2 months. This chain links TRBV29-1 with TRBJ2-3, with TRBD2 matching 13 bases. The sequenced sample consisted of blood. The source is a woman aged 50 to 60 with Graves' hyperthyroidism that later progressed to Graves' ophthalmopathy. The CDR3 spells CSVEPGTSGETDTQYF. DNA of the CDR3: TGCAGCGTGGAACCTGGGACTAGCGGGGAGACAGATACGCAGTATTTT.